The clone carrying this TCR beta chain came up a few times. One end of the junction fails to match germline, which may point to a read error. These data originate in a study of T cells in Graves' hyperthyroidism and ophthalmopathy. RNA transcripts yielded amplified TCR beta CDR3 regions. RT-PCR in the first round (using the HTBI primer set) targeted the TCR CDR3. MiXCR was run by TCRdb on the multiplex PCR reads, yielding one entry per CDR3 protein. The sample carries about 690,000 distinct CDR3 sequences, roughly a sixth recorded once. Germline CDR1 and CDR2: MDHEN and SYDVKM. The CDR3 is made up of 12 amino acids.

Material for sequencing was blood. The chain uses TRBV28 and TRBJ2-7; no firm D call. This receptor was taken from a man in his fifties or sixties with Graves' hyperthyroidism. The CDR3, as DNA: TGTGCCAGCAGTTCCTCCTATTACGAGCAGTCCTTC. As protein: CASSSSYYEQSF.